These 11 T cell receptor beta chains came from one sample sequenced in a study of graft-versus-host responses after intestinal transplantation. The researchers put around 200,000 CFSE-labeled responder cells into plates with around 200,000 irradiated, violet-dye-labeled stimulator cells. Here immunoSEQ multiplex PCR was the method, and the copy in TCRdb shows in-frame clones only, minus some. Of some 7,400 clones listed, 33% are singletons. Sequences were derived from alloreactive CD8+ T cells from a mixed lymphocyte reaction culture, sampled before transplantation. Noted subset: CFSE-low proliferating T cells sorted from roughly six-day pre-transplant mixed lymphocyte reaction (GvH or HvG direction). The receptors shown here come from a human patient who was an organ donor for intestinal transplantation.

The chain employs TRBV5-1 and TRBJ2-1; a weak D match, TRBD2 (5 bases). The CDR3 is 13 residues long. With 4 bases removed from V and 9 bases from J, the gap between germline ends came to 14 bases. Germline V gene sequence: CDR1 SGHRS, CDR2 YFSETQ. This CDR3 is CASSPVGAPEQFF. CDR3 sequence (DNA): TGCGCCAGCAGCCCCGTGGGAGCGCCTGAGCAGTTCTTC.

The CDR3 bases are TGTGCCAGTACCCTTGAGGGGGAACAGGGGGCTTTAATATACGAGCAGTACTTC. Translating gives CASTLEGEQGALIYEQYF. The chain combines TRBV19 with TRBJ2-7; 9 nucleotides match TRBD1. CDR1 and CDR2 (germline): LNHDA, SQIVND (reference sequence). Trimming cost V 7 bases and J 4 bases; bases outside gene matches: 20. The CDR3 covers 18 residues.

This clone was picked up one time. The chain links TRBV19 to TRBJ2-7, with 7 bases aligning to TRBD1. V shed 6 bases, J shed 6 bases, and the junction held 5 bases outside the gene matches. The CDR3 extends over 12 amino acids. Germline CDR1 and CDR2: LNHDA and SQIVND (reference sequence). CDR3 DNA sequence: TGTGCCAGTAGCCCAGGGGGTAGCGAGCAGTACTTC. It encodes CASSPGGSEQYF.

By share, this clone ranks as medium-sized (0.01 to 0.1%). The rearrangement links TRBV4-1 to TRBJ1-2, with 12 bases lining up with TRBD1. The CDR3 runs to 16 residues. Germline values: CDR1 MGHRA, CDR2 YSYEKL. Germline trimming cut 3 bases from V and 7 bases from J; bases unmatched to any gene: 9. The CDR3 bases are TGCGCCAGCAGCCAGGAACCGGGACAGGGGGCGGGTGGCTACACCTTC. Residues: CASSQEPGQGAGGYTF.

Only a few counts were recorded for this clone. This chain connects TRBV7-9 to TRBJ2-5, with D tentatively TRBD1 (5 bases). The germline V gene encodes CDR1 SEHNR and CDR2 FQNEAQ (reference sequence). The CDR3 loop spans 12 amino acids. Trimming shortened V by 5 bases and J by 7 bases, and 11 bases separated the two germline ends. CDR3 DNA: TGTGCCAGCAGCGGACACCTCGGGACCCAGTACTTC. It specifies CASSGHLGTQYF.

A few counts support this clone. V usage is TRBV6-6 and J usage is TRBJ2-7; no clear D. Germline CDR1 MNHNY, CDR2 SVGAGI (reference sequence). V gave up 2 bases and J gave up 6 bases, with 14 bases separating them. The CDR3 has 14 amino acids. Here the CDR3 DNA reads TGTGCCAGCAGTTACCGCCTGCGGTCCGGCGAGCAGTACTTC. It translates to CASSYRLRSGEQYF.

This clone is judged medium-sized. V usage is TRBV5-1 and J usage is TRBJ2-7; TRBD2 aligns across 8 bases. The CDR3 runs to 14 residues. Germline-derived CDR1 and CDR2 are SGHRS and YFSETQ. Trimming took 1 base from V and 6 from J; bases not matched to a gene: 6. The CDR3 region is CASSLTAGAAEQYF. The CDR3 DNA sequence: TGCGCCAGCAGCTTGACAGCGGGAGCAGCCGAGCAGTACTTC.

The chain recombines TRBV5-1 with TRBJ2-2, with 9 bases lining up with TRBD1. This CDR3 contains 16 residues. CDR1 and CDR2 from the germline V gene are SGHRS and YFSETQ. V shed 2 bases, J shed 9 bases, and the junction held 11 bases outside the gene matches. The CDR3 DNA reads as TGCGCCAGCAGCTTCCACGGGACAGGGATGATCAGGGAGCTGTTTTTT. Translated: CASSFHGTGMIRELFF.

The V call is TRBV7-6, the J call TRBJ2-7, with 8 bases fitting TRBD2. CDR1 and CDR2 from the germline V gene are SGHVS and FNYEAQ. V lost 1 base to trimming and J lost 4 bases; unmatched junction nucleotides: 6. This CDR3 spans 15 amino acids. This CDR3 reads CASSLVHGGAYEQYF. The CDR3 DNA follows: TGTGCCAGCAGCTTAGTGCACGGGGGGGCTTACGAGCAGTACTTC.

The chain carries TRBV4-1 and TRBJ2-7; 7 bases match TRBD1. The CDR3 is made up of 15 amino acids. Trimming at V came to 1 base and at J to 2 bases, leaving 5 bases not matched to a gene. CDR1 is MGHRA and CDR2 is YSYEKL in the germline V gene. The CDR3 loop is CASSQVRGSTYEQYF. The CDR3 bases are TGCGCCAGCAGCCAAGTCAGGGGGAGCACCTACGAGCAGTACTTC.

This sequence joins TRBV10-1 and TRBJ2-7, with 9 bases identical to TRBD1. Germline V lookup: CDR1 WNHNN, CDR2 SYGVQD (reference sequence). Trimming removed 3 bases from V and 4 bases from J; junction bases left unmatched: 7. The CDR3 covers 15 residues. In DNA, the CDR3 is TGCGCCAGCAGTGACGGGGGACAGGGTACTTACGAGCAGTACTTC. It encodes CASSDGGQGTYEQYF.